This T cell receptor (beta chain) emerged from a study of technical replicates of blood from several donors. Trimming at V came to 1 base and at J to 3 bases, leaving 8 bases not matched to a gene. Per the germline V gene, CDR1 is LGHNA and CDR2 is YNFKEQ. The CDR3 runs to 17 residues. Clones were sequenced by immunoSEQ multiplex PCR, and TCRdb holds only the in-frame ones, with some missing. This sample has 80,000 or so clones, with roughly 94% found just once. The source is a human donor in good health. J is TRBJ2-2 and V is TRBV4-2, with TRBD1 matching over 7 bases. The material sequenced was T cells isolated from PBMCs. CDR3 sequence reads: CASSQVYRDSYTGELFF. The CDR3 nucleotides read TGTGCCAGCAGCCAAGTCTACCGGGACAGTTACACCGGGGAGCTGTTTTTT.